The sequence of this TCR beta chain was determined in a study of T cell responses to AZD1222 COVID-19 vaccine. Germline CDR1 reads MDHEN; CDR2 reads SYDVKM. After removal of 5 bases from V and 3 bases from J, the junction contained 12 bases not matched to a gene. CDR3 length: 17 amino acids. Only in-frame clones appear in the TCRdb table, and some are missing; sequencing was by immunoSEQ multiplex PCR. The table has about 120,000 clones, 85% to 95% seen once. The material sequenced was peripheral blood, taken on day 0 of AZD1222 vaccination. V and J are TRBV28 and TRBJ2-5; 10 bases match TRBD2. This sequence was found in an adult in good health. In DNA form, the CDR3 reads TGTGCCAGCAGTACCCTCCGGACTAGCGGAAGAAAAGAGACCCAGTACTTC. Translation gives CASSTLRTSGRKETQYF.